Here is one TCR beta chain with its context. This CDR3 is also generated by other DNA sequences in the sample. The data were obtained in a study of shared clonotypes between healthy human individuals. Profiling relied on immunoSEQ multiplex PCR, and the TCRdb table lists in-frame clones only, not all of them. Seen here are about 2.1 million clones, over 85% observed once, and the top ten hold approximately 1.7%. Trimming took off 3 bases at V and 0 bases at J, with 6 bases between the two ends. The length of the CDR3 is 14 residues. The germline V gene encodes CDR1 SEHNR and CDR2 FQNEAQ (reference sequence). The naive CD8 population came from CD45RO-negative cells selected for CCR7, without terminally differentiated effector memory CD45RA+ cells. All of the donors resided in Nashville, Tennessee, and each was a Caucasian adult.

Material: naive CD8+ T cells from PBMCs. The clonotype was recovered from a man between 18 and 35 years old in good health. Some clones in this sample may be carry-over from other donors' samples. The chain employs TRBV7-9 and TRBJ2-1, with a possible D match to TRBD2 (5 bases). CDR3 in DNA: TGTGCCAGCAGCTTGAGCGGCTCCTACAATGAGCAGTTCTTC. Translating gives CASSLSGSYNEQFF.